This is a list of T cell receptor beta chains from one sample in a study of post-analysis software for immune sequencing data. MiXCR, run by TCRdb on the PCR reads, gives a single entry per CDR3 protein. Here the sample spans 750,000 to 950,000 distinct CDR3 sequences, 53% being singletons. The sample was blood. These receptors all come from a girl aged 10 to 17 with multiple sclerosis. Each CDR3 is given with its conserved first and last residue. D genes are given only for firm matches. The size entry is marked missing in some rows and otherwise reads once, few, many or a size class.

cdr3_nt	cdr3_aa	j_call	v_call	d_call	clone_size
TGCAGTGGCTCTTCTCCCGGGACTAGCGGCACAGATACGCAGTATTTT	CSGSSPGTSGTDTQYF	TRBJ2-3	TRBV20-1	TRBD2	-
TGCAGCGTTTTAGAGTACAATGAGCAGTTCTTC	CSVLEYNEQFF	TRBJ2-1	TRBV29-1	-	few
TGTGCCAGCAGCTTGGCCGCGGACAGGAACGGTAATCAGCCCCAGCATTTT	CASSLAADRNGNQPQHF	TRBJ1-5	TRBV5-6	TRBD1	-
TGTGCCAGCAGCTTAGCCAACAGGGGGATCTACGAGCAGTACTTC	CASSLANRGIYEQYF	TRBJ2-7	TRBV7-9	TRBD1	-
TGTGCCATCAGTGAGACTAGCGGGGGCCTCTACAATGAGCAGTTCTTC	CAISETSGGLYNEQFF	TRBJ2-1	TRBV10-3	TRBD2	-
TGTGCCAGCAGCTCGTCTAGCGGGAGCTCCTACGAGCAGTACTTC	CASSSSSGSSYEQYF	TRBJ2-7	TRBV7-6	TRBD2	-
TGTGCCAGCAGTTACGAGAGCAGGGGTGGTAACGAAAAACGGTTTTTT	CASSYESRGGNEKRFF	TRBJ1-4	TRBV6-5	-	few
TGTGCCAGCAGCGTAGAAGGGCTAGCGGCTTACAATGAGCAGTTCTTC	CASSVEGLAAYNEQFF	TRBJ2-1	TRBV9	TRBD2	-
TGTGCCAGCAGTTTTAGTGGCCTAGCTGTCTGCGGCGAGCAGTACTTC	CASSFSGLAVCGEQYF	TRBJ2-7	TRBV12-3/TRBV12-4	-	-
TGCAGTGCTAGAGGAGACAGGGCTAACTATGGCTACACCTTC	CSARGDRANYGYTF	TRBJ1-2	TRBV20-1	TRBD1	few
TGCAGCGGGACAGCGGGGACGTACCAAGAGACCCAGTACTTC	CSGTAGTYQETQYF	TRBJ2-5	TRBV20-1	-	-
TGTGCCAGCAGCTTGGAACAGGGAATCTTTGGGGCCAACGTCCTGACTTTC	CASSLEQGIFGANVLTF	TRBJ2-6	TRBV5-6	-	-
TGTGCCAGCAGCTTAACTGGCGCTAGCGGTAGCACAGATACGCAGTATTTT	CASSLTGASGSTDTQYF	TRBJ2-3	TRBV7-3	TRBD2	few
TGCAGTGCTAGGGCTACTGGGGTCTGGGAGACCCAGTACTTC	CSARATGVWETQYF	TRBJ2-5	TRBV20-1	-	-
TGTGCCAGCAGTTACTCGACGAACCATGGCTACACCTTC	CASSYSTNHGYTF	TRBJ1-2	TRBV6-5	-	-
TGTGCCACCAGATCCTCCCGACCCTACAATGAGCAGTTCTTC	CATRSSRPYNEQFF	TRBJ2-1	TRBV15	-	-
TGCGCCAGCAGTCCGGATAGCGGGAGTAGCTACGAGCAGTACTTC	CASSPDSGSSYEQYF	TRBJ2-7	TRBV10-1	TRBD2	few
TGCGCCAGCAGCCAAGAACCCGGGGCCCCCTACGAGCAGTACTTC	CASSQEPGAPYEQYF	TRBJ2-7	TRBV4-1	-	few
TGTGTCTCAAGAGGGAGCGGAGAGCAGTTCTTC	CVSRGSGEQFF	TRBJ2-1	TRBV10-3	-	-
TGTGCCAGCAGCCATTATCCACCCTCACTTCAGCAGACCCGCTCCTACGAGCAGTACTTC	CASSHYPPSLQQTRSYEQYF	TRBJ2-7	TRBV7-2	-	-
TGTGCCAGCAGTTTAGCTCACAGCCCTGGCGGGGGTACCTACGAGCAGTACTTC	CASSLAHSPGGGTYEQYF	TRBJ2-7	TRBV12-3/TRBV12-4	TRBD2	-
TGCGCCAGCAGCCAAGGGCTGACTAGCGGGGGGGCCAATGAGCAGTATTTT	CASSQGLTSGGANEQYF	TRBJ2-3	TRBV4-1	TRBD2	-
TGCGCCAGCAGCGTTAGCGGGGGGGCTCACAATGAGCAGTTCTTC	CASSVSGGAHNEQFF	TRBJ2-1	TRBV5-1	TRBD2	-
TGTGCCAGCAGCTTAGCGCAGTCGGGTACCTACGAGCAGTACTTC	CASSLAQSGTYEQYF	TRBJ2-7	TRBV7-2	-	-
TGCAGTGCTAGAGCGGGACTAGATCCCGAGCAGTACTTC	CSARAGLDPEQYF	TRBJ2-7	TRBV20-1	TRBD2	-
TGTGCCAGCAAGCGCGGGGGGGCCTACGAGCAGTACTTC	CASKRGGAYEQYF	TRBJ2-7	TRBV6-6	TRBD2	-
TGTGCCAGCAGTCCCCGGGACAGTAATCAGCCCCAGCATTTT	CASSPRDSNQPQHF	TRBJ1-5	TRBV12-3/TRBV12-4	TRBD1	-
TGTGCCAGCAGTTTAGCGCGGCTAGCGGTCAACAATGAGCAGTTCTTC	CASSLARLAVNNEQFF	TRBJ2-1	TRBV12-3/TRBV12-4	TRBD2	-
TGCGCCAGCAGCGGTTGGACAGGGGTAGGGGAGACCCAGTACTTC	CASSGWTGVGETQYF	TRBJ2-5	TRBV5-1	TRBD1	once